Listed here is a single T cell receptor (beta chain). Antigen specificity is unknown. The CDR3 covers 13 residues. Germline-derived CDR1 and CDR2 are LGHDT and YNNKEL (reference sequence). The trim removed 4 bases at V and 9 bases at J, leaving 6 bases unmatched. The data are from a study of T-cell reconstitution after alpha-beta-depleted transplantation in children. Unique molecular identifiers featured in how the TCRbeta library was prepared. TCRdb called the PCR reads again in MiXCR, with one record for every CDR3 protein. The data hold about 100,000 distinct CDR3 sequences, with about 8% observed a single time. Findings of the study overall: Expanded clones from the graft, numbering several hundred, reportedly supplied alpha-beta T cells about two months after transplant. Among T cells one year after transplant, newly produced cells accounted for most counts and diversity. Surviving thymic progenitors and recipient T cells were the source of high TCRbeta diversity at day 60 in some patients.

The TCR was taken from a boy aged 2 to 9 with acute lymphoblastic leukemia, due to receive a stem cell transplant. The sequenced sample was PBMCs, obtained before TCRalphabeta/CD19-depleted stem cell transplant. This sequence joins TRBV3-1 and TRBJ2-5, with 9 nucleotides matching TRBD2. CDR3 DNA sequence: TGTGCCAGCAGCCCAGGGACTAGCAGTGCCCAGTACTTC. It codes for CASSPGTSSAQYF.